These T cell receptor beta chains were read from a single sample in a study of graft-versus-host responses after intestinal transplantation. Their cognate antigens are unknown. Assay used: immunoSEQ multiplex PCR; TCRdb lists only in-frame clones, some missing. The table includes about 92,000 clones, roughly 87% detected once. The sequencing used unstimulated CD8+ T cells sorted from spleen or lymph node cells, collected before intestinal transplant. These receptors all come from a human donor who received an intestinal transplant. The CDR3 runs from the conserved cysteine through the conserved F or W. D genes are given only for firm matches. Clone size is given for some rows only: seen once, a few or many times, or a class if the clone is expanded.

abundance: NA
v_gene: TRBV11-1
j_gene: TRBJ2-5
d_gene: TRBD2
CDR3aa: CASSFTGLGETQYF
CDR3nt: TGTGCCAGCAGCTTTACGGGACTAGGAGAGACCCAGTACTTC

abundance: many
v_gene: TRBV5-8
j_gene: TRBJ1-1
d_gene: NA
CDR3aa: CASSLASGTEAFF
CDR3nt: TGTGCCAGCAGCTTGGCCTCAGGGACTGAAGCTTTCTTT

abundance: NA
v_gene: TRBV19
j_gene: TRBJ1-5
d_gene: NA
CDR3aa: CASSMGGRFDQPQHF
CDR3nt: TGTGCCAGTAGTATGGGAGGGCGGTTTGATCAGCCCCAGCATTTT

abundance: few
v_gene: TRBV7-6
j_gene: TRBJ1-1
d_gene: NA
CDR3aa: CASSPDGNTEAFF
CDR3nt: TGTGCCAGCAGCCCGGACGGGAACACTGAAGCTTTCTTT

abundance: NA
v_gene: TRBV7-6
j_gene: TRBJ2-7
d_gene: NA
CDR3aa: CASSLGLQGREQYF
CDR3nt: TGTGCCAGCAGCTTAGGGCTCCAGGGGAGAGAGCAGTACTTC

abundance: NA
v_gene: TRBV6-5
j_gene: TRBJ2-1
d_gene: NA
CDR3aa: CASSEGVLLYNEQFF
CDR3nt: TGTGCCAGCAGCGAGGGGGTTCTCCTTTACAATGAGCAGTTCTTC

abundance: NA
v_gene: TRBV6-1
j_gene: TRBJ2-7
d_gene: NA
CDR3aa: CASSLGDEQYF
CDR3nt: TGTGCCAGCAGTTTGGGTGACGAGCAGTACTTC

abundance: NA
v_gene: TRBV6-1
j_gene: TRBJ1-3
d_gene: NA
CDR3aa: CASSEWGNTIYF
CDR3nt: TGTGCCAGCAGTGAATGGGGAAACACCATATATTTT

abundance: NA
v_gene: TRBV5-1
j_gene: TRBJ1-5
d_gene: TRBD1
CDR3aa: CATPGRGQGNHQPQHF
CDR3nt: TGCGCCACCCCGGGCCGGGGACAGGGGAATCACCAGCCCCAGCATTTT

abundance: NA
v_gene: TRBV7-7
j_gene: TRBJ2-2
d_gene: TRBD1
CDR3aa: CASTGTENTGELFF
CDR3nt: TGTGCTAGCACCGGGACAGAGAACACCGGGGAGCTGTTTTTT

abundance: NA
v_gene: TRBV13
j_gene: TRBJ2-7
d_gene: TRBD1
CDR3aa: CASSYGQGGQYF
CDR3nt: TGTGCCAGCAGTTATGGACAGGGCGGGCAGTACTTC

abundance: NA
v_gene: TRBV7-6
j_gene: TRBJ2-1
d_gene: TRBD2
CDR3aa: CASSLAAGENSYNEQFF
CDR3nt: TGTGCCAGCAGCTTAGCGGCGGGAGAAAACTCCTACAATGAGCAGTTCTTC

abundance: NA
v_gene: TRBV5-1
j_gene: TRBJ2-5
d_gene: TRBD2
CDR3aa: CASSLWLAGASETQYF
CDR3nt: TGCGCCAGCAGCTTGTGGCTAGCGGGGGCCTCTGAGACCCAGTACTTC

abundance: NA
v_gene: TRBV6-6
j_gene: TRBJ2-3
d_gene: TRBD1
CDR3aa: CASSWDSTDTQYF
CDR3nt: TGTGCCAGCAGTTGGGACAGTACAGATACGCAGTATTTT

abundance: NA
v_gene: TRBV6-5
j_gene: TRBJ2-1
d_gene: TRBD2
CDR3aa: CASRPGGNEQFF
CDR3nt: TGTGCCAGCCGCCCGGGGGGCAATGAGCAGTTCTTC

abundance: NA
v_gene: TRBV19
j_gene: TRBJ2-7
d_gene: TRBD2
CDR3aa: CASSINSAGGTYEQYF
CDR3nt: TGTGCCAGTAGTATTAATAGTGCGGGAGGCACCTACGAGCAGTACTTC

abundance: few
v_gene: TRBV19
j_gene: TRBJ2-7
d_gene: NA
CDR3aa: CASSMGVTYEQYF
CDR3nt: TGTGCCAGTAGTATGGGGGTTACCTACGAGCAGTACTTC

abundance: NA
v_gene: TRBV27
j_gene: TRBJ2-3
d_gene: NA
CDR3aa: CASSPTGTDTQYF
CDR3nt: TGTGCCAGCAGCCCAACAGGGACAGATACGCAGTATTTT

abundance: NA
v_gene: TRBV28
j_gene: TRBJ2-7
d_gene: NA
CDR3aa: CASRRKSYEQYF
CDR3nt: TGTGCCAGCAGGCGAAAATCCTACGAGCAGTACTTC

abundance: NA
v_gene: TRBV4-1
j_gene: TRBJ2-3
d_gene: TRBD2
CDR3aa: CASSQDGPTSGGSDTQYF
CDR3nt: TGCGCCAGCAGCCAAGATGGGCCCACTAGCGGGGGGTCAGATACGCAGTATTTT

abundance: NA
v_gene: TRBV5-1
j_gene: TRBJ1-4
d_gene: TRBD1
CDR3aa: CASSTTSGTGDEKLFF
CDR3nt: TGCGCCAGCAGCACCACTTCCGGGACAGGGGATGAAAAACTGTTTTTT

abundance: NA
v_gene: TRBV6-6
j_gene: TRBJ2-1
d_gene: NA
CDR3aa: CASSYSPGSYEQFF
CDR3nt: TGTGCCAGCAGTTACTCCCCAGGGAGCTACGAGCAGTTCTTC

abundance: NA
v_gene: TRBV28
j_gene: TRBJ2-2
d_gene: NA
CDR3aa: CASWRVVGRISTGELFF
CDR3nt: TGTGCCAGCTGGCGGGTCGTTGGACGAATATCGACCGGGGAGCTGTTTTTT

abundance: NA
v_gene: TRBV7-4
j_gene: TRBJ1-3
d_gene: TRBD1
CDR3aa: CASSLGRGDRGNTIYF
CDR3nt: TGTGCCAGCAGCTTGGGGCGAGGGGACAGGGGAAACACCATATATTTT

abundance: NA
v_gene: TRBV6-6
j_gene: TRBJ2-7
d_gene: NA
CDR3aa: CASMDISYEQYF
CDR3nt: TGTGCCAGCATGGACATCTCCTACGAGCAGTACTTC

abundance: NA
v_gene: TRBV28
j_gene: TRBJ1-2
d_gene: NA
CDR3aa: CASSFPLSGEGYTF
CDR3nt: TGTGCCAGCAGTTTCCCCCTTAGCGGGGAAGGCTACACCTTC

abundance: once
v_gene: TRBV5-1
j_gene: TRBJ2-1
d_gene: NA
CDR3aa: CASSLLLQSYNEQFF
CDR3nt: TGCGCCAGCAGCTTGCTCCTGCAGAGCTACAATGAGCAGTTCTTC

abundance: NA
v_gene: TRBV7-9
j_gene: TRBJ1-2
d_gene: NA
CDR3aa: CASSGRDAYGYTF
CDR3nt: TGTGCCAGCAGCGGAAGGGACGCCTACGGCTACACCTTC

abundance: NA
v_gene: TRBV27
j_gene: TRBJ2-7
d_gene: NA
CDR3aa: CASSAAVTYEQYF
CDR3nt: TGTGCCAGCAGTGCGGCAGTTACCTACGAGCAGTACTTC

abundance: NA
v_gene: TRBV7-9
j_gene: TRBJ2-7
d_gene: NA
CDR3aa: CASSLQGEQYF
CDR3nt: TGTGCCAGCAGCTTACAGGGCGAGCAGTACTTC

abundance: NA
v_gene: TRBV6-6
j_gene: TRBJ1-2
d_gene: NA
CDR3aa: CASSFEGGDGYTF
CDR3nt: TGTGCCAGCAGTTTCGAGGGAGGGGATGGCTACACCTTC

abundance: NA
v_gene: TRBV4-1
j_gene: TRBJ1-5
d_gene: TRBD1
CDR3aa: CASSEVAQGYSNQPQHF
CDR3nt: TGCGCCAGCAGCGAAGTGGCACAGGGGTATAGCAATCAGCCCCAGCATTTT

abundance: NA
v_gene: TRBV28
j_gene: TRBJ1-1
d_gene: NA
CDR3aa: CASSLAKNTEAFF
CDR3nt: TGTGCCAGCAGCCTTGCAAAGAACACTGAAGCTTTCTTT

abundance: NA
v_gene: TRBV5-4
j_gene: TRBJ1-6
d_gene: NA
CDR3aa: CASSLWGAGSPLHF
CDR3nt: TGTGCCAGCAGCTTGTGGGGGGCGGGTTCACCCCTCCACTTT

abundance: NA
v_gene: TRBV11-2
j_gene: TRBJ2-1
d_gene: NA
CDR3aa: CASSLEDGNEQFF
CDR3nt: TGTGCCAGCAGCTTAGAGGACGGAAATGAGCAGTTCTTC

abundance: NA
v_gene: TRBV21-1
j_gene: TRBJ1-5
d_gene: NA
CDR3aa: CASVIFRGGYSNQPQHF
CDR3nt: TGTGCCAGCGTAATTTTCAGGGGGGGCTATAGCAATCAGCCCCAGCATTTT

abundance: NA
v_gene: TRBV6-1
j_gene: TRBJ1-2
d_gene: NA
CDR3aa: CASSEVRQQNGYTF
CDR3nt: TGTGCCAGCAGTGAAGTAAGACAGCAAAATGGCTACACCTTC

abundance: NA
v_gene: TRBV28
j_gene: TRBJ2-7
d_gene: NA
CDR3aa: CASARVVHEQYF
CDR3nt: TGTGCCAGCGCCAGGGTAGTCCACGAGCAGTACTTC

abundance: NA
v_gene: TRBV6-5
j_gene: TRBJ2-7
d_gene: TRBD1
CDR3aa: CAIREGATSSYEQYF
CDR3nt: TGTGCCATCCGAGAGGGGGCAACTTCCTCCTACGAGCAGTACTTC

abundance: NA
v_gene: TRBV21-1
j_gene: TRBJ2-1
d_gene: NA
CDR3aa: CASSKAKSFKDNEQFF
CDR3nt: TGTGCCAGCAGCAAAGCAAAGTCATTTAAGGACAATGAGCAGTTCTTC

abundance: NA
v_gene: TRBV19
j_gene: TRBJ1-5
d_gene: NA
CDR3aa: CASSIKASTAYSNQPQHF
CDR3nt: TGTGCCAGTAGTATAAAAGCGTCGACAGCCTATAGCAATCAGCCCCAGCATTTT